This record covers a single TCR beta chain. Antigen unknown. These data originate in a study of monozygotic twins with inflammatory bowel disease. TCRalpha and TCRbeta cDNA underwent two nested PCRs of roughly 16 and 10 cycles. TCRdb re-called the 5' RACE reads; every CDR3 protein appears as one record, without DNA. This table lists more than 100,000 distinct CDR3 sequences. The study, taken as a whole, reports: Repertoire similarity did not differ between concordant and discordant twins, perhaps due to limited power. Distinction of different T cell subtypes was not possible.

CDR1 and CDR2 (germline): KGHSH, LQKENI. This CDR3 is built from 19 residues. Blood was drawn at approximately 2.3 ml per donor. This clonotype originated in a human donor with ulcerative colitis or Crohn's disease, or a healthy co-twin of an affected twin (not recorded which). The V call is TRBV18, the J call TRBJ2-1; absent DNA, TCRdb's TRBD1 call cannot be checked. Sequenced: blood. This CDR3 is CASSPFPRVGLFRGNEQFF.